Each of the 25 T cell receptor beta chains below was sequenced from the same sample in a study of radiation and T cells in renal cell carcinoma. The protocol was immunoSEQ multiplex PCR, while the TCRdb copy is restricted to in-frame clones and leaves out a portion. This sample carries 150,000 to 200,000 clones, 88% of them seen once, and the ten largest clones take about 11%. Time point denoted: blood 4 weeks post-SBRT, at nephrectomy. Treatment here: 15 Gy SBRT to primary tumor, nephrectomy 4 weeks later. Source: blood, taken from a patient whose treatment included radiotherapy and nephrectomy. These receptors were obtained from a woman aged 50 to 60 with renal cell carcinoma.

The chain links TRBV6-1 to TRBJ1-1; weak D call: TRBD1 (6 bases). The CDR3 length is 13 residues. V dropped 7 bases and J dropped 1 base, with 10 bases sitting between them. Germline V gene lookup returns CDR1 MNHNS and CDR2 SASEGT. The CDR3 loop reads CASTWTENTEAFF. In DNA, the CDR3 is TGTGCCAGCACCTGGACAGAGAACACTGAAGCTTTCTTT.

The chain is built from TRBV2 and TRBJ2-1; possible D gene TRBD2, 5 bases. V lost 7 bases to trimming and J lost 10 bases, with 17 bases between them. Germline V gene lookup returns CDR1 SNHLY and CDR2 FYNNEI. The CDR3 has 13 residues. The DNA for the CDR3 is TGTGCCAGCAATGTGGGGAGTCAACGGGAGCAGTTCTTC. This sequence encodes CASNVGSQREQFF.

V gene TRBV29-1 combines with J gene TRBJ2-1; 11 bases agree with TRBD1. V gave up 7 bases and J gave up 6 bases; unmatched junction bases: 8. Germline CDR1 SQVTM, CDR2 ANQGSEA. The CDR3 is 14 amino acids. The CDR3 DNA reads TGCAGCGCCGAAGGGGGGACAGGGGGCAATGAGCAGTTCTTC. This encodes CSAEGGTGGNEQFF.

This clone has just one count. The rearrangement joins TRBV5-6 to TRBJ2-1; D is perhaps TRBD1 (6 bases). The length of the CDR3 is 15 residues. Germline V gene sequence: CDR1 SGHDT, CDR2 YYEEEE. V gave up 0 bases and J gave up 6 bases, with 13 bases separating them. CDR3 bases: TGTGCCAGCAGCTTGGCTAGGACAGTGATCAATGAGCAGTTCTTC. This sequence encodes CASSLARTVINEQFF.

In nucleotides, the CDR3 is TGTGCCAGCAGCTTAATTGAGTTTCTGGACACTGAAGCTTTCTTT. Translating gives CASSLIEFLDTEAFF. The gene calls are TRBV7-9 and TRBJ1-1, with D hard to call. Germline V gene data show CDR1 as SEHNR and CDR2 as FQNEAQ (reference sequence). CDR3 length: 15 amino acids. Trimming left V 2 bases short and J 3 bases short, with 13 bases between. The complete variable domain, with remaining parts taken from reference TRBV7-9 and TRBJ1-1, reads DTGVSQNPRHKITKRGQNVTFRCDPISEHNRLYWYRQTLGQGPEFLTYFQNEAQLEKSRLLSDRFSAERPKGSFSTLEIQRTEQGDSAMYLCASSLIEFLDTEAFFGQGTRLTVV.

The J gene is TRBJ2-1, the V gene TRBV19; 13 bases match TRBD2. Germline V gene lookup returns CDR1 LNHDA and CDR2 SQIVND (reference sequence). The length of the CDR3 is 14 residues. V was clipped by 8 bases and J by 7 bases; unmatched bases: 5. The DNA of the CDR3 is TGTGCCAGTCAACTAGCGGGGGGGCTGAATGAGCAGTTCTTC. It translates to CASQLAGGLNEQFF.

CDR3 loop: CASSIGAGRMNTEAFF. CDR3 nucleotides: TGTGCCAGTAGTATAGGCGCAGGGAGAATGAACACTGAAGCTTTCTTT. The J gene is TRBJ1-1, the V gene TRBV19, with a weak D call TRBD1 (5 bases). V lost 1 base, J lost 0 bases, and 12 bases lay in between. This CDR3 region has 16 residues. CDR1 is LNHDA, CDR2 SQIVND, per germline (reference sequence).

Points on this clone: In the same sample, other DNA sequences code for this CDR3. V is TRBV19 and J is TRBJ2-1; either TRBD1 or TRBD2 may fit D (5 bases each). V was cut by 3 bases and J by 9 bases, with 9 bases left in between. The CDR3 contains 12 residues. Germline V gene lookup returns CDR1 LNHDA and CDR2 SQIVND (reference sequence). CDR3 sequence (DNA): TGTGCCAGTAGTATTGGTGGGGGTGAGCAGTTCTTC. Protein product: CASSIGGGEQFF.

This clone was counted a single time. The chain combines TRBV28 with TRBJ2-6; 8 nucleotides line up with TRBD1. This CDR3 region has 18 residues. Trimming at V came to 4 bases and at J to 4 bases, leaving 12 bases not matched to a gene. The V gene's germline CDR1 is MDHEN and CDR2 SYDVKM. The CDR3 spells CASSSQGGFPRGANVLTF. CDR3 bases: TGTGCCAGCAGTTCACAGGGGGGATTCCCTCGCGGGGCCAACGTCCTGACTTTC.

V and J are TRBV7-9 and TRBJ1-2, with 7 positions matching TRBD1. Germline assignment: CDR1 SEHNR and CDR2 FQNEAQ (reference sequence). The V and J ends lost 4 bases and 6 bases, in that order; junction bases with no gene match: 17. This CDR3 is built from 17 residues. The chain's CDR3 is CASSSRHRQGGIHGYTF. The CDR3 coding sequence is TGTGCCAGCAGCTCCAGACACCGACAGGGAGGGATCCATGGCTACACCTTC.

The chain uses TRBV15 and TRBJ2-3; D is possibly TRBD2 (5 bases). Germline lookup yields CDR1 LNHNV and CDR2 YYDKDF (reference sequence). The CDR3 runs 15 residues. V lost 1 base, J lost 4 bases, and 12 bases lay in between. CDR3 in DNA: TGTGCCACCAGCAGAGGATCGGGGAAGGCAGATACGCAGTATTTT. Amino acids: CATSRGSGKADTQYF.

The chain combines TRBV6-5 with TRBJ1-1; D call uncertain. V was trimmed by 0 bases and J by 4 bases, leaving 12 bases between them. This CDR3 comprises 15 residues. Germline assignment: CDR1 MNHEY and CDR2 SVGAGI. CDR3 protein: CASSYSALRATEAFF. In nucleotides, the CDR3 is TGTGCCAGCAGTTACTCGGCGTTACGCGCCACTGAAGCTTTCTTT.

J is TRBJ2-7 and V is TRBV11-2; TRBD1 matches at 8 bases. This CDR3 contains 16 residues. Losses at the gene ends were 0 bases for V and 6 bases for J; bases not matched to a gene: 10. The germline V gene has CDR1 SGHAT and CDR2 FQNNGV. The CDR3 nucleotides read TGTGCCAGCAGCTTAGATCGGGTCAGGGGGCGCGGCGAGCAGTACTTC. Translating gives CASSLDRVRGRGEQYF.

The rearrangement uses TRBV11-2 and TRBJ2-5, with 13 positions matching TRBD2. The CDR3 loop spans 16 amino acids. The germline V gene has CDR1 SGHAT and CDR2 FQNNGV. Losses at the gene ends were 1 base for V and 4 bases for J; bases not matched to a gene: 3. In nucleotides, the CDR3 is TGTGCCAGCAGCTTAGGAGGGACTAGCGGGGTAGAGACCCAGTACTTC. Its translation: CASSLGGTSGVETQYF.

The chain carries TRBV15 and TRBJ2-7, with 9 bases aligning to TRBD2. J gave up 4 bases and V 3 bases, and 7 bases lay outside the gene matches. The CDR3 is made up of 15 amino acids. Germline CDR1 and CDR2: LNHNV and YYDKDF (reference sequence). The CDR3 spells CATSRRASGVYEQYF. The CDR3 DNA reads TGTGCCACCAGCAGGAGGGCTAGCGGGGTTTACGAGCAGTACTTC.

The chain joins TRBV19 to TRBJ2-1; TRBD2 aligns across 9 bases. The CDR3 loop spans 16 amino acids. Trimming took 3 bases from V and 1 from J; bases not matched to a gene: 4. Germline V gene lookup returns CDR1 LNHDA and CDR2 SQIVND (reference sequence). The CDR3 DNA follows: TGTGCCAGTAGTATGCTAGCGGGGAGTTCCTACAATGAGCAGTTCTTC. Translated: CASSMLAGSSYNEQFF.

This chain uses TRBV11-1 with TRBJ2-7; 7 bases match TRBD2. With V trimmed by 0 bases and J by 0 bases, 8 bases remained unmatched. From germline, CDR1 is SGHAT and CDR2 FQDESV (reference sequence). The CDR3 runs 17 residues. The CDR3 sequence is CASSLALGGPRSYEQYF. The CDR3 DNA sequence: TGTGCCAGCAGCTTAGCGCTGGGAGGGCCCCGCTCCTACGAGCAGTACTTC.

The J gene is TRBJ1-1, the V gene TRBV6-5, with D perhaps TRBD1 (6 bases). The CDR3 contains 14 residues. Trimming took 4 bases from V and 3 from J, leaving 12 bases between them. The germline CDR1 and CDR2 sequences are MNHEY and SVGAGI. The CDR3 sequence: CASSSTGRDTEAFF. The CDR3 DNA reads TGTGCCAGCAGTTCAACAGGGAGGGACACTGAAGCTTTCTTT.

The chain is built from TRBV9 and TRBJ2-3; 15 bases map to TRBD2. The CDR3 is 18 residues long. The V gene end was trimmed by 3 bases and the J gene end by 5 bases; junction bases not matched to a gene: 10. Germline V gene sequence: CDR1 SGDLS, CDR2 YYNGEE. The CDR3 DNA reads as TGTGCCAGCAGCGCTATCGGACTAGCGGGGGGGCGGGAAGATACGCAGTATTTT. Protein: CASSAIGLAGGREDTQYF. Full variable domain (outside the CDR3, taken from reference TRBV9 and TRBJ2-3): DSGVTQTPKHLITATGQRVTLRCSPRSGDLSVYWYQQSLDQGLQFLIQYYNGEERAKGNILERFSAQQFPDLHSELNLSSLELGDSALYFCASSAIGLAGGREDTQYFGPGTRLTVL.

The sample holds a few counts of this clone. This rearrangement joins TRBV27 to TRBJ1-4; tentatively, D is TRBD1 (5 bases). The germline CDR1 and CDR2 sequences are MNHEY and SMNVEV (reference sequence). The CDR3 covers 14 residues. Trimming removed 4 bases at V and 4 bases at J, with 10 bases between. CDR3 sequence reads: CASSSGWDNEKLFF. The DNA of the CDR3 is TGTGCCAGCAGTTCAGGGTGGGATAATGAAAAACTGTTTTTT.

The CDR3: CASSLDRLRGELFF. In DNA, the CDR3 is TGCGCCAGCAGCTTGGATCGGCTACGCGGGGAGCTGTTTTTT. The V gene is TRBV5-1, the J gene TRBJ2-2; D unclear. The CDR3 length is 14 residues. CDR1 SGHRS and CDR2 YFSETQ come from the germline V gene. V was clipped by 0 bases and J by 7 bases, with 10 bases between them.

DNA of the CDR3: TGTGCCAGCAGCCCTCTCGGAAACATTCAGTACTTC. It is translated as CASSPLGNIQYF. The chain is built from TRBV6-6 and TRBJ2-4; no firm D call. The V gene's germline CDR1 is MNHNY and CDR2 SVGAGI (reference sequence). V shed 6 bases and J shed 6 bases, with 9 bases lying between them. The CDR3 covers 12 residues.

The rearrangement links TRBV7-9 to TRBJ2-1; 10 nucleotides agree with TRBD2. This CDR3 has 15 residues. The J segment lost 0 bases and the V segment lost 5 bases, leaving 1 base of the junction unmatched. CDR1 and CDR2 from the germline V gene are SEHNR and FQNEAQ (reference sequence). CDR3 sequence (DNA): TGTGCCAGCAGCCCTAGCGGGGGCTCCTACAATGAGCAGTTCTTC. It codes for CASSPSGGSYNEQFF.

This clone occurred once. V and J are TRBV7-9 and TRBJ2-6; D call uncertain. The CDR3 length is 19 residues. CDR1 is SEHNR, CDR2 FQNEAQ, per germline (reference sequence). V gave up 5 bases and J gave up 7 bases, with 27 bases separating them. The CDR3 sequence: CASSNPRVQVTLLANVLTF. CDR3 DNA: TGTGCCAGCAGCAACCCCCGGGTCCAGGTTACCCTCTTAGCCAACGTCCTGACTTTC.

V is TRBV19 and J is TRBJ1-5; perhaps TRBD1 as D (5 bases). The CDR3 runs 15 residues. Trimming shortened V by 7 bases and J by 10 bases, and 23 bases separated the two germline ends. Germline V CDR1 and CDR2: LNHDA, SQIVND (reference sequence). CDR3 in DNA: TGTGCCAGTAACCCCGGGACCCAAGGCGGGCGACCCCAGCATTTT. Protein sequence: CASNPGTQGGRPQHF.